These T cell receptor beta chains were read from a single sample in a study of blood T cells in healthy people across ages. MiXCR was run by TCRdb on the 5' RACE reads, yielding one entry per CDR3 protein. The sample carries 700,000 or so distinct CDR3 sequences, 22% recorded once. The specimen sequenced was blood. These receptors all come from a man in his 70s in good health. Each CDR3 is given with its conserved first and last residue. Fields, in order: J gene, D gene, clone size, V gene, CDR3 protein, CDR3 DNA. D genes are given only for firm matches. Clone size is stated in some rows and not others, as once, few, many or a class when expanded.

>TRBJ1-2|.|.|TRBV10-3
CAISERGDYGYTF
TGTGCCATCAGTGAGCGGGGCGATTATGGCTACACCTTC
>TRBJ2-5|TRBD2|.|TRBV11-2
CASSLTTSGKGGETQYF
TGTGCCAGCAGCTTAACGACTAGCGGGAAGGGGGGAGAGACCCAGTACTTC
>TRBJ1-5|TRBD1|.|TRBV28
CASSTGQGSNQPQHF
TGTGCCAGCAGTACTGGACAGGGTAGCAATCAGCCCCAGCATTTT
>TRBJ1-5|TRBD1|.|TRBV28
CASSFGQEFQPQHF
TGTGCCAGCAGTTTTGGACAGGAATTTCAGCCCCAGCATTTT
>TRBJ2-3|TRBD2|many|TRBV20-1
CSARLAGMTDTQYF
TGCAGTGCTAGATTAGCGGGAATGACAGATACGCAGTATTTT
>TRBJ2-1|TRBD2|once|TRBV10-2
CASSVSLAGANNEQFF
TGCGCCAGCAGTGTATCACTAGCGGGAGCCAACAATGAGCAGTTCTTC
>TRBJ2-7|TRBD1|.|TRBV29-1
CSAGGPGQGSYEQYF
TGCAGCGCTGGGGGCCCGGGACAGGGGAGTTACGAGCAGTACTTC
>TRBJ2-7|TRBD1|.|TRBV5-1
CASSLAPVQGTYYEQYF
TGCGCCAGCAGCTTGGCCCCGGTACAGGGGACCTACTACGAGCAGTACTTC
>TRBJ2-6|.|.|TRBV12-3/TRBV12-4
CASSLAPPGANVLTF
TGTGCCAGCAGTTTAGCACCTCCTGGAGCCAACGTCCTGACTTTC
>TRBJ2-1|.|.|TRBV7-8
CASSIVAGEQFF
TGTGCCAGCAGCATAGTGGCGGGCGAGCAGTTCTTC
>TRBJ1-2|.|many|TRBV7-8
CASSSDSYGYTF
TGTGCCAGCAGCTCAGACAGCTATGGCTACACCTTC
>TRBJ1-5|.|.|TRBV3-1
CASSQVLGDGNQPQHF
TGTGCCAGCAGCCAAGTCCTTGGGGATGGCAATCAGCCCCAGCATTTT
>TRBJ2-1|.|many|TRBV9
CASSVLDEQFF
TGTGCCAGCAGCGTTCTAGATGAGCAGTTCTTC
>TRBJ1-4|TRBD1|.|TRBV11-3
CASSLMVRDRRNEKLFF
TGTGCCAGCAGCTTAATGGTTAGGGACAGGAGAAATGAAAAACTGTTTTTT
>TRBJ2-3|TRBD2|few|TRBV20-1
CSASSRAGVDTQYF
TGCAGTGCTAGCTCCAGGGCGGGGGTGGATACGCAGTATTTT
>TRBJ1-6|.|few|TRBV15
CATRSGYNSPLHF
TGTGCCACCAGGTCCGGGTACAATTCACCCCTCCACTTT
>TRBJ1-2|.|many|TRBV5-1
CASSLDGTSNYGYTF
TGCGCCAGCAGCTTGGACGGAACCTCTAACTATGGCTACACCTTC
>TRBJ1-1|TRBD1|once|TRBV5-1
CASSPWDRGLEAFF
TGCGCCAGCAGCCCGTGGGACAGGGGACTTGAAGCTTTCTTT
>TRBJ1-5|.|few|TRBV19
CASQQGSYSNQPQHF
TGTGCCAGCCAACAGGGATCCTATAGCAATCAGCCCCAGCATTTT
>TRBJ1-4|.|.|TRBV18
CASSPERSPGGEKLFF
TGTGCCAGCTCACCAGAAAGGTCTCCTGGAGGGGAAAAACTGTTTTTT
>TRBJ1-1|.|few|TRBV10-2
CASNYRNTEAFF
TGCGCCAGCAACTACAGGAACACTGAAGCTTTCTTT
>TRBJ1-1|.|.|TRBV7-9
CASSFTLNTEAFF
TGTGCCAGCAGCTTCACACTGAACACTGAAGCTTTCTTT
>TRBJ2-5|TRBD2|few|TRBV20-1
CSASRTSAAQETQYF
TGCAGTGCGTCCCGGACTAGCGCGGCCCAAGAGACCCAGTACTTC
>TRBJ2-3|TRBD1|.|TRBV20-1
CNARDRGVPSDTQYF
TGCAATGCTAGAGACAGGGGAGTTCCCTCCGATACGCAGTATTTT
>TRBJ2-6|.|.|TRBV20-1
CSAPPLGSGANVLTF
TGCAGTGCCCCGCCCTTGGGCTCTGGGGCCAACGTCCTGACTTTC
>TRBJ1-1|.|few|TRBV15
CATSRDLGGKVVGTEAFF
TGTGCCACCAGCAGAGATCTAGGGGGTAAGGTTGTAGGCACTGAAGCTTTCTTT
>TRBJ2-5|.|few|TRBV6-5
CASTNPEGGGETQYF
TGTGCCAGCACCAACCCAGAGGGAGGAGGGGAGACCCAGTACTTC
>TRBJ1-1|.|.|TRBV6-4
CASRQDRDTEAFF
TGTGCCAGCAGGCAAGACAGAGACACTGAAGCTTTCTTT
>TRBJ2-1|.|few|TRBV12-3/TRBV12-4
CASSLDPGPNEQFF
TGTGCCAGCAGTTTAGATCCAGGGCCTAATGAGCAGTTCTTC
>TRBJ1-1|.|.|TRBV7-2
CASSAHGVPEAFF
TGTGCCAGCAGCGCCCACGGGGTCCCTGAAGCTTTCTTT
>TRBJ2-2|.|.|TRBV5-6
CASSLLPDTGELFF
TGTGCCAGCAGCTTACTGCCCGACACCGGGGAGCTGTTTTTT
>TRBJ2-3|.|few|TRBV11-3
CASSPPGRGGDTQYF
TGTGCCAGCAGCCCACCCGGTAGGGGCGGAGATACGCAGTATTTT
>TRBJ1-4|.|.|TRBV12-3/TRBV12-4
CASSFTGSNEKLFF
TGTGCCAGCAGTTTCACCGGGAGTAATGAAAAACTGTTTTTT
>TRBJ2-1|.|few|TRBV2
CASSELGQYNEQFF
TGTGCCAGCAGTGAACTTGGACAGTACAATGAGCAGTTCTTC
>TRBJ1-2|TRBD1|.|TRBV5-4
CASSLGRGQNTNYGYTF
TGTGCCAGCAGCTTGGGGCGGGGACAGAACACCAACTATGGCTACACCTTC
>TRBJ2-7|.|few|TRBV18
CASSAPGARAYEQYF
TGTGCCAGCTCAGCCCCGGGGGCGCGGGCCTACGAGCAGTACTTC
>TRBJ1-4|.|few|TRBV30
CAWMGKAFMEKLFF
TGTGCCTGGATGGGGAAAGCCTTTATGGAAAAACTGTTTTTT